Listed below are T cell receptor beta chains from one sample, sequenced in a study of graft-versus-host responses after intestinal transplantation. Clones were sequenced by immunoSEQ multiplex PCR, and TCRdb holds only the in-frame ones, with some missing. This sample has 35,000 to 45,000 clones, with 90% to 95% found just once. The material sequenced was PBMCs, taken 700 to 850 days after intestinal transplantation. The origin of the receptors is a human patient who received an intestinal transplant, so some T cells may come from the graft donor. CDR3s include the opening cysteine and the closing phenylalanine or tryptophan. Each record gives: J gene, D gene, clone size, V gene, CDR3 protein, CDR3 DNA. The D gene is left open where the match is weak. Expanded clones get a size class; other rows say once, few or many, or leave the size out.

j_call: TRBJ1-5; d_call: NA; clone_size: NA; v_call: TRBV4-1; cdr3_aa: CASSQVRGGDSNQPQHF; cdr3_nt: TGCGCCAGCAGCCAAGTAAGGGGCGGGGATAGCAATCAGCCCCAGCATTTT
j_call: TRBJ1-6; d_call: NA; clone_size: NA; v_call: TRBV5-6; cdr3_aa: CATADRPLNSPLHF; cdr3_nt: TGTGCCACCGCGGACCGTCCACTGAATTCACCCCTCCACTTT
j_call: TRBJ2-7; d_call: TRBD2; clone_size: NA; v_call: TRBV5-1; cdr3_aa: CASSLGAAPGGGSFYEQYF; cdr3_nt: TGCGCCAGCAGCTTGGGGGCCGCACCTGGAGGCGGGAGTTTCTACGAGCAGTACTTC
j_call: TRBJ2-1; d_call: NA; clone_size: NA; v_call: TRBV29-1; cdr3_aa: CSVDLTLLNEQFF; cdr3_nt: TGCAGCGTTGATTTAACTCTCCTCAATGAGCAGTTCTTC
j_call: TRBJ1-6; d_call: NA; clone_size: NA; v_call: TRBV4-2; cdr3_aa: CASSQDYNDRLHF; cdr3_nt: TGTGCCAGCAGCCAAGATTACAACGATAGGCTCCACTTT
j_call: TRBJ1-4; d_call: NA; clone_size: once; v_call: TRBV9; cdr3_aa: CASSVETGGEEKLFF; cdr3_nt: TGTGCCAGCAGCGTAGAGACGGGGGGAGAAGAAAAACTGTTTTTT
j_call: TRBJ2-1; d_call: NA; clone_size: NA; v_call: TRBV5-1; cdr3_aa: CASSFGQNEQFF; cdr3_nt: TGCGCCAGCAGCTTTGGCCAGAATGAGCAGTTCTTC
j_call: TRBJ1-3; d_call: NA; clone_size: NA; v_call: TRBV27; cdr3_aa: CASRGPSGNTIYF; cdr3_nt: TGTGCCAGCAGGGGCCCCTCTGGAAACACCATATATTTT
j_call: TRBJ1-1; d_call: TRBD1; clone_size: NA; v_call: TRBV4-1; cdr3_aa: CASSRSGGGSTEAFF; cdr3_nt: TGCGCCAGCAGCCGGTCAGGGGGAGGGAGCACTGAAGCTTTCTTT
j_call: TRBJ2-7; d_call: NA; clone_size: NA; v_call: TRBV28; cdr3_aa: CASSGARYEQYF; cdr3_nt: TGTGCCAGCTCGGGGGCCCGCTACGAGCAGTACTTC
j_call: TRBJ2-1; d_call: TRBD2; clone_size: NA; v_call: TRBV5-3; cdr3_aa: CARRRIGASGTSFFRSYNEQFF; cdr3_nt: TGTGCCAGAAGGCGTATTGGGGCGTCCGGGACTAGCTTTTTTCGGTCCTACAATGAGCAGTTCTTC
j_call: TRBJ2-7; d_call: TRBD2; clone_size: few; v_call: TRBV6-5; cdr3_aa: CASSYPQRGRLEQYF; cdr3_nt: TGTGCCAGCAGTTACCCCCAGCGGGGTCGGCTCGAGCAGTACTTC
j_call: TRBJ1-2; d_call: NA; clone_size: NA; v_call: TRBV20-1; cdr3_aa: CSARQYGYTF; cdr3_nt: TGCAGTGCTAGACAGTATGGCTACACCTTC
j_call: TRBJ1-6; d_call: NA; clone_size: once; v_call: TRBV14; cdr3_aa: CASSQVRVSPLHF; cdr3_nt: TGTGCCAGCAGCCAAGTACGGGTTTCACCCCTCCACTTT
j_call: TRBJ2-7; d_call: NA; clone_size: once; v_call: TRBV7-2; cdr3_aa: CASSLARGIAYEQYF; cdr3_nt: TGTGCCAGCAGCTTAGCAAGGGGAATCGCCTACGAGCAGTACTTC
j_call: TRBJ2-7; d_call: TRBD1; clone_size: NA; v_call: TRBV14; cdr3_aa: CASSQERPGTAYEQYF; cdr3_nt: TGTGCCAGCAGCCAAGAGCGCCCCGGGACAGCCTACGAGCAGTACTTC
j_call: TRBJ1-2; d_call: NA; clone_size: NA; v_call: TRBV10-3; cdr3_aa: CAISEGVGYGYTF; cdr3_nt: TGTGCCATCAGTGAGGGGGTCGGCTATGGCTACACCTTC
j_call: TRBJ2-7; d_call: NA; clone_size: NA; v_call: TRBV7-2; cdr3_aa: CASSHDITYEQYF; cdr3_nt: TGTGCCAGCAGCCACGACATTACTTACGAGCAGTACTTC
j_call: TRBJ2-5; d_call: NA; clone_size: NA; v_call: TRBV7-9; cdr3_aa: CASSPPLEPQETQYF; cdr3_nt: TGTGCCAGCAGCCCCCCTCTAGAGCCGCAAGAGACCCAGTACTTC
j_call: TRBJ1-1; d_call: TRBD1; clone_size: NA; v_call: TRBV30; cdr3_aa: CAWSVKTGGPRWTEAFF; cdr3_nt: TGTGCCTGGAGTGTCAAGACAGGGGGCCCTCGGTGGACTGAAGCTTTCTTT
j_call: TRBJ2-2; d_call: NA; clone_size: NA; v_call: TRBV7-3; cdr3_aa: CASSPGGSITGELFF; cdr3_nt: TGTGCCAGCAGCCCAGGCGGAAGTATCACCGGGGAGCTGTTTTTT
j_call: TRBJ1-1; d_call: NA; clone_size: NA; v_call: TRBV5-5; cdr3_aa: CASSPSRAGFLTEAFF; cdr3_nt: TGTGCCAGCAGCCCTAGTCGGGCAGGGTTTCTAACTGAAGCTTTCTTT
j_call: TRBJ2-3; d_call: TRBD2; clone_size: NA; v_call: TRBV7-3; cdr3_aa: CASSLGGGNTDTQYF; cdr3_nt: TGTGCCAGCAGCTTAGGCGGGGGGAACACAGATACGCAGTATTTT
j_call: TRBJ2-6; d_call: NA; clone_size: few; v_call: TRBV6-4; cdr3_aa: CASSDNSGANVLTF; cdr3_nt: TGTGCCAGCAGTGACAACTCTGGGGCCAACGTCCTGACTTTC
j_call: TRBJ1-3; d_call: NA; clone_size: NA; v_call: TRBV6-5; cdr3_aa: CASRGSGNTIYF; cdr3_nt: TGTGCCAGCAGAGGGTCCGGAAACACCATATATTTT
j_call: TRBJ2-7; d_call: TRBD1; clone_size: NA; v_call: TRBV7-3; cdr3_aa: CASSLMAGGDNEQYF; cdr3_nt: TGTGCCAGCAGCCTTATGGCAGGGGGTGACAACGAGCAGTACTTC
j_call: TRBJ2-7; d_call: TRBD2; clone_size: NA; v_call: TRBV7-3; cdr3_aa: CASSLSGDSYEQYF; cdr3_nt: TGTGCCAGCAGTCTTAGCGGGGACTCCTACGAGCAGTACTTC
j_call: TRBJ2-5; d_call: TRBD2; clone_size: NA; v_call: TRBV27; cdr3_aa: CASSFGASGQETQYF; cdr3_nt: TGTGCCAGCAGTTTCGGTGCTAGCGGCCAAGAGACCCAGTACTTC
j_call: TRBJ2-1; d_call: TRBD2; clone_size: NA; v_call: TRBV5-1; cdr3_aa: CASSLGGTSGSYNEQFF; cdr3_nt: TGCGCCAGCAGCTTGGGGGGGACTAGCGGCTCCTACAATGAGCAGTTCTTC
j_call: TRBJ1-3; d_call: TRBD1; clone_size: NA; v_call: TRBV10-3; cdr3_aa: CAISLARDSNSGNTIYF; cdr3_nt: TGTGCCATCAGTCTTGCCCGGGACAGTAACTCTGGAAACACCATATATTTT
j_call: TRBJ2-4; d_call: NA; clone_size: NA; v_call: TRBV7-2; cdr3_aa: CASSRGVAKNIQYF; cdr3_nt: TGTGCCAGCAGCCGAGGGGTGGCCAAAAACATTCAGTACTTC
j_call: TRBJ2-3; d_call: NA; clone_size: NA; v_call: TRBV7-9; cdr3_aa: CASSLFSGTSTDTQYF; cdr3_nt: TGTGCCAGCAGCTTGTTCTCAGGGACGTCCACAGATACGCAGTATTTT
j_call: TRBJ2-7; d_call: NA; clone_size: NA; v_call: TRBV27; cdr3_aa: CASSTSLSYEQYF; cdr3_nt: TGTGCCAGCAGTACGTCCCTTTCCTACGAGCAGTACTTC
j_call: TRBJ2-3; d_call: TRBD2; clone_size: NA; v_call: TRBV11-2; cdr3_aa: CASSLKGGGRASDTQYF; cdr3_nt: TGTGCCAGCAGCTTAAAAGGCGGCGGGAGGGCTTCAGATACGCAGTATTTT
j_call: TRBJ2-1; d_call: TRBD1; clone_size: NA; v_call: TRBV28; cdr3_aa: CASINRGSSYNEQFF; cdr3_nt: TGTGCCAGCATCAACAGGGGTAGCTCCTACAATGAGCAGTTCTTC
j_call: TRBJ1-5; d_call: TRBD1; clone_size: NA; v_call: TRBV27; cdr3_aa: CASSLSRDRGQPQHF; cdr3_nt: TGTGCCAGCAGTTTGTCCCGGGACAGGGGTCAGCCCCAGCATTTT
j_call: TRBJ2-1; d_call: NA; clone_size: NA; v_call: TRBV4-1; cdr3_aa: CASSQVGEQFF; cdr3_nt: TGCGCCAGCAGCCAAGTGGGTGAGCAGTTCTTC
j_call: TRBJ2-3; d_call: TRBD2; clone_size: NA; v_call: TRBV9; cdr3_aa: CASSVEEAGNADTQYF; cdr3_nt: TGTGCCAGCAGCGTAGAGGAAGCGGGAAACGCAGATACGCAGTATTTT
j_call: TRBJ2-1; d_call: NA; clone_size: NA; v_call: TRBV9; cdr3_aa: CASSVATPGQPDYNEQFF; cdr3_nt: TGTGCCAGCAGCGTAGCCACCCCAGGCCAACCGGACTACAATGAGCAGTTCTTC
j_call: TRBJ1-6; d_call: NA; clone_size: once; v_call: TRBV2; cdr3_aa: CASSETVQGPGSPLHF; cdr3_nt: TGTGCCAGCAGTGAAACTGTACAGGGTCCGGGATCACCCCTCCACTTT
j_call: TRBJ2-1; d_call: TRBD2; clone_size: once; v_call: TRBV5-1; cdr3_aa: CASSPGLAGNEQFF; cdr3_nt: TGCGCCAGCAGCCCGGGACTAGCGGGGAATGAGCAGTTCTTC
j_call: TRBJ2-7; d_call: NA; clone_size: NA; v_call: TRBV18; cdr3_aa: CASSRPSPPITEQYF; cdr3_nt: TGTGCCAGCTCACGACCTAGCCCCCCTATCACCGAGCAGTACTTC
j_call: TRBJ1-2; d_call: NA; clone_size: NA; v_call: TRBV10-3; cdr3_aa: CAISVGQEDGYTF; cdr3_nt: TGTGCCATCAGTGTAGGGCAGGAAGATGGCTACACCTTC
j_call: TRBJ1-1; d_call: TRBD1; clone_size: once; v_call: TRBV5-6; cdr3_aa: CASSRDRGGGSKAFF; cdr3_nt: TGTGCCAGCAGCCGAGACAGGGGCGGGGGGTCGAAAGCTTTCTTT
j_call: TRBJ2-3; d_call: TRBD2; clone_size: NA; v_call: TRBV5-4; cdr3_aa: CASSFSGGPTDTQYF; cdr3_nt: TGTGCCAGCAGCTTCAGCGGGGGGCCCACAGATACGCAGTATTTT
j_call: TRBJ2-2; d_call: TRBD1; clone_size: NA; v_call: TRBV5-1; cdr3_aa: CASSLIVGTGAVGGELFF; cdr3_nt: TGCGCCAGCAGCTTGATCGTCGGGACAGGGGCTGTGGGCGGGGAGCTGTTTTTT
j_call: TRBJ2-2; d_call: TRBD1; clone_size: NA; v_call: TRBV11-2; cdr3_aa: CASSPSWDRGGGELFF; cdr3_nt: TGTGCCAGCAGCCCCAGTTGGGACAGGGGCGGTGGGGAGCTGTTTTTT
j_call: TRBJ1-2; d_call: NA; clone_size: NA; v_call: TRBV6-1; cdr3_aa: CASMEGGYTF; cdr3_nt: TGTGCCAGCATGGAAGGTGGCTACACCTTC
j_call: TRBJ1-5; d_call: TRBD1; clone_size: NA; v_call: TRBV2; cdr3_aa: CASSLDRGSNQPQHF; cdr3_nt: TGTGCCAGCAGCCTTGACAGGGGTAGTAATCAGCCCCAGCATTTT
j_call: TRBJ2-1; d_call: TRBD1; clone_size: NA; v_call: TRBV11-2; cdr3_aa: CASSATGTGWLSNEQFF; cdr3_nt: TGTGCCAGCAGCGCAACCGGGACAGGGTGGTTAAGCAATGAGCAGTTCTTC
j_call: TRBJ2-5; d_call: NA; clone_size: NA; v_call: TRBV5-1; cdr3_aa: CASSPGTKQETQYF; cdr3_nt: TGCGCCAGCAGCCCTGGGACGAAGCAAGAGACCCAGTACTTC